Shown below are 20 T cell receptor beta chains from a single sample sequenced in a study of molecular identifiers for immune sequencing clone quantification. TCRdb analysed the PCR reads with MiXCR anew, one entry per CDR3 protein. The sample holds 460,000 or so distinct CDR3 sequences, 20% to 25% seen once. The specimen was naive CD8+ T cells from blood, with Jurkat cell RNA spiked in. As to subset: FACS-sorted CD8+CD4-CCR7+CD45RA+ naive T cells. The receptor set was obtained from a human donor in good health. Some libraries in this study had Jurkat cell RNA spiked in.

There are a few counts of this clonotype. The chain is built from TRBV30 and TRBJ2-1; TRBD2 aligns across 7 bases. Germline V lookup: CDR1 GTSNPN, CDR2 SVGIG (reference sequence). J was trimmed by 8 bases and V by 1 base; bases with no gene match: 8. The CDR3 loop spans 14 amino acids. The CDR3 is CAWSGLAEYDEQFF. CDR3 coding DNA: TGTGCCTGGAGTGGCCTAGCGGAATACGATGAGCAGTTCTTC. Using reference TRBV30 and TRBJ2-1 for the parts outside the CDR3, the full variable domain is SQTIHQWPATLVQPVGSPLSLECTVEGTSNPNLYWYRQAAGRGLQLLFYSVGIGQISSEVPQNLSASRPQDRQFILSSKKLLLSDSGFYLCAWSGLAEYDEQFFGPGTRLTVL.

In this sample, this clonotype turned up a few times. Germline and junction disagree at one end, which may indicate a read error. J is TRBJ2-1 and V is TRBV4-1; D gene uncertain. The germline CDR1 and CDR2 sequences are MGHRA and YSYEKL. The CDR3 has 12 amino acids. CDR3 sequence reads: CASGQDGVVEFF. As DNA, the CDR3 is TGCGCCAGCGGCCAAGATGGGGTTGTGGAGTTCTTC.

At least ten counts were recorded for this clonotype. V gene TRBV19 combines with J gene TRBJ1-1, with unresolved D. The ends were cut back, 6 bases at V and 2 bases at J, with 16 bases in the middle. CDR3 length equals 15 residues. Germline CDR1 is LNHDA and CDR2 is SQIVND (reference sequence). DNA of the CDR3: TGTGCCAGTAGCAGCAACTCTGAAGGAAACACTGAAGCTTTCTTT. Amino acid sequence: CASSSNSEGNTEAFF.

This clonotype was observed at least ten times. The chain recombines TRBV20-1 with TRBJ2-7; the match to TRBD1 covers 8 bases. The CDR3 extends over 14 amino acids. Germline assignment: CDR1 DFQATT and CDR2 SNEGSKA (reference sequence). V was pared by 1 base and J by 4 bases, with 6 bases of the junction left unmatched. The CDR3 here is CSARGTGNPYEQYF. For the CDR3, the DNA is TGCAGTGCTAGAGGGACAGGGAATCCTTACGAGCAGTACTTC.

As to this clonotype: A much larger clone differs from this one at a single base, so this may be a read error. The chain links TRBV7-2 to TRBJ2-3; 7 bases are a match to TRBD2. The germline CDR1 and CDR2 sequences are SGHTA and FQGNSA. This CDR3 region has 15 residues. The CDR3 nucleotides read TGTGCCCGCAGCTTAATAGGGAGGGGCACAGATACGCAGTATTTT. It is translated as CARSLIGRGTDTQYF. The variable domain in full, with the rest retrieved from reference TRBV7-2 and TRBJ2-3, is GAGVSQSPSNKVTEKGKDVELRCDPISGHTALYWYRQSLGQGLEFLIYFQGNSAPDKSGLPSDRFSAERTGGSVSTLTIQRTQQEDSAVYLCARSLIGRGTDTQYFGPGTRLTVL.

This chain connects TRBV7-9 to TRBJ2-7, with TRBD2 matching over 8 bases. The CDR3 is 19 residues long. Trimming took 7 bases from V and 2 from J; bases not matched to a gene: 22. Germline loops: CDR1 SEHNR, CDR2 FQNEAQ (reference sequence). The CDR3 here is CASTPAAGGQPFIPYEQYF. In DNA, the CDR3 is TGTGCCAGCACTCCAGCGGCGGGAGGCCAACCTTTTATACCCTACGAGCAGTACTTC.

This clonotype came up many times. The CDR3, as DNA: TGTGCCAGCAGCCCGACGTTCCGCACAGATACGCAGTATTTT. This gives the protein CASSPTFRTDTQYF. The chain joins TRBV6-5 to TRBJ2-3; D is unresolved. CDR3 length equals 14 residues. The V gene's germline CDR1 is MNHEY and CDR2 SVGAGI. V lost 6 bases to trimming and J lost 1 base, with 11 bases between them.

The rearrangement links TRBV9 to TRBJ2-7; 10 bases agree with TRBD2. In germline, CDR1 is SGDLS, CDR2 YYNGEE. V trimming: 0 bases; J trimming: 6 bases; junction bases outside the gene matches: 6. This CDR3 has 15 amino acids. The CDR3 spells CASSVGSSGGSEQYF. The CDR3 region has the DNA TGTGCCAGCAGCGTAGGAAGTAGCGGGGGGAGCGAGCAGTACTTC.

This clonotype was detected ten times or more. The chain employs TRBV10-3 and TRBJ2-7; maybe TRBD2 (5 bases). Germline V CDR1 and CDR2: ENHRY, SYGVKD. This CDR3 has 13 residues. V was cut by 3 bases and J by 2 bases, with 8 bases left in between. In nucleotides, the CDR3 is TGTGCCATCAGTGAACTAGGAACCTACGAGCAGTACTTC. Encoded protein: CAISELGTYEQYF.

This clonotype turned up a few times. J is TRBJ1-4 and V is TRBV7-9, with TRBD1 matching over 9 bases. V was pared by 5 bases and J by 2 bases, with 6 bases of the junction left unmatched. The V gene's germline CDR1 is SEHNR and CDR2 FQNEAQ (reference sequence). This CDR3 comprises 16 residues. CDR3 loop: CASSPLDRGTNEKLFF. DNA of the CDR3: TGTGCCAGCAGCCCCCTAGACAGGGGGACTAATGAAAAACTGTTTTTT.

With respect to this clonotype: A much larger clonotype is one base distant, so this may be a read error. The rearrangement links TRBV10-3 to TRBJ2-5, with D perhaps being TRBD1 or TRBD2 (5 bases each). Per germline, CDR1 ENHRY and CDR2 SYGVKD. The CDR3 has 15 residues. V gave up 4 bases and J gave up 1 base, with 13 bases separating them. CDR3 loop: CAISGGLGIQETQYF. CDR3 nucleotide sequence: TGTGCCATCAGTGGGGGGTTGGGGATCCAAGAGACCCAGTACTTC.

On this clonotype: At one of its ends the junction is not consistent with the germline gene, which may arise from a read error. The chain recombines TRBV6-2 or TRBV6-3 with TRBJ2-6; TRBD2 matches at 9 bases. The CDR3 is 21 amino acids. CDR1 and CDR2 (germline): MNHEY, SVGEGT. CDR3: CASSYRPTILAGGGGANVPTF. The CDR3 DNA sequence: TGTGCCAGCAGTTACAGACCGACGATACTCGCGGGAGGGGGTGGGGCCAACGTCCCGACTTTC.

With regard to this clonotype: A read error may be the cause here, since a much bigger clone is one base away. The chain's CDR3 is CANSGGGLQETQYF. CDR3 bases: TGTGCCAACAGCGGCGGCGGGCTCCAAGAGACCCAGTACTTC. V gene TRBV11-2 combines with J gene TRBJ2-5, with D possibly TRBD2 on 5 matching bases. Germline CDR1 SGHAT, CDR2 FQNNGV. There are 14 residues in the CDR3.

Worth noting for this clonotype: The conserved phenylalanine or tryptophan is not found at the CDR3 terminus, so this likely reflects a read error. The DNA for the CDR3 is TGTGCCAGCAGTTTAGCAGGGACGGGCACTGAAGCTTTCTCT. Protein sequence: CASSLAGTGTEAFS. The J gene is TRBJ1-1, the V gene TRBV12-3 or TRBV12-4; D is possibly TRBD1 (5 bases). Deletions cut 0 bases from V and 4 bases from J, with 9 bases between. The CDR3 covers 14 residues.

This clonotype was seen a few times. The gene calls are TRBV4-3 and TRBJ2-7; 9 nucleotides agree with TRBD2. This CDR3 spans 18 amino acids. The V and J ends lost 0 bases and 0 bases, in that order; junction bases with no gene match: 9. Per germline, CDR1 LGHNA and CDR2 YSLEER. CDR3: CASSQDRGASGISYEQYF. Here the CDR3 DNA reads TGCGCCAGCAGCCAAGATAGGGGGGCTAGCGGGATCTCCTACGAGCAGTACTTC.

Notes on this clonotype: A much larger clone sits a single nucleotide away, making a read error possible. The conserved final phenylalanine or tryptophan is absent from the CDR3, which likely points to a read error. The chain is built from TRBV6-5 and TRBJ1-5, with a possible D match to TRBD1 (5 bases). The CDR3 is 13 amino acids. In germline, CDR1 is MNHEY, CDR2 SVGAGI. V was shortened by 3 bases and J by 5 bases, with 8 bases between the two germline ends. This CDR3 reads CASSYGRDQPQHS. The CDR3 DNA follows: TGTGCCAGCAGTTATGGCAGGGATCAGCCCCAGCATTCT.

Turning to this clonotype: This could be a read error, since a much larger clone is one nucleotide away. This chain's CDR3 is CASSSRLAGAKDTQYF. The CDR3 nucleotides read TGTGCCAGCAGTTCGAGACTAGCGGGGGCCAAGGATACGCAGTATTTT. The chain employs TRBV28 and TRBJ2-3; 12 bases agree with TRBD2. Unmatched junction bases numbered 8, after V lost 4 bases and J lost 6 bases. CDR1 is MDHEN, CDR2 SYDVKM, per germline. CDR3 size: 16 residues. Full variable domain (remainder filled in from reference TRBV28 and TRBJ2-3): DVKVTQSSRYLVKRTGEKVFLECVQDMDHENMFWYRQDPGLGLRLIYFSYDVKMKEKGDIPEGYSVSREKKERFSLILESASTNQTSMYLCASSSRLAGAKDTQYFGPGTRLTVL.

This clonotype was counted at least ten times. This chain uses TRBV13 with TRBJ1-3, with TRBD1 matching over 7 bases. Trimming at V came to 5 bases and at J to 0 bases, leaving 4 bases not matched to a gene. CDR3 length equals 15 residues. Germline V CDR1 and CDR2: PRHDT, FYEKMQ (reference sequence). In DNA form, the CDR3 reads TGTGCCAGCAGCGCCGGGACAGACTCTGGAAACACCATATATTTT. Protein sequence: CASSAGTDSGNTIYF.

This clonotype was detected ten times or more. The chain couples TRBV7-9 to TRBJ1-2, with D uncertain. V dropped 5 bases and J dropped 4 bases, with 17 bases sitting between them. The CDR3 has 15 residues. Germline V gene lookup returns CDR1 SEHNR and CDR2 FQNEAQ (reference sequence). The CDR3 loop is CASSLMTRKGYGYTF. The CDR3 DNA is TGTGCCAGCAGCCTAATGACAAGAAAGGGCTATGGCTACACCTTC.

This clonotype was counted many times. The chain links TRBV29-1 to TRBJ2-3; D might be TRBD2 (6 bases). CDR3 length: 15 amino acids. Trimming left V 3 bases short and J 5 bases short, with 18 bases between. Germline values: CDR1 SQVTM, CDR2 ANQGSEA. CDR3 in amino acids: CSVELRDLGEDTQYF. The DNA of the CDR3 is TGCAGCGTTGAGCTGCGGGACCTTGGGGAAGATACGCAGTATTTT.